This TCR beta chain came from a study of CD8+CD57+ T cells in acquired aplastic anemia. About the study: Healthy donors averaged roughly 11 million reads for CD4+ cells.

Profiling of TCR beta VDJ combinations and CDR3 sequences used genomic DNA as template. TCRdb re-derived calls from the reads in MiXCR, one entry per CDR3 protein. The sample has about 200,000 distinct CDR3 sequences, approximately 35% seen once; the top ten hold roughly 1.1%. The receptor's source is a human donor in good health, serving as a control. Material for sequencing was sorted CD4+, CD8+, or CD8+CD57+ T cells (not recorded which) from PBMCs.

CDR3 sequence: CASSPTGLETQYF. In nucleotides, the CDR3 is TGTGCCAGCAGCCCCACAGGGTTGGAGACCCAGTACTTC. The rearrangement links TRBV7-7 to TRBJ2-5; a weak D match, TRBD1 (6 bases). Between the trimmed V and J ends, which lost 5 bases and 5 bases, there was a span of 12 bases. Germline values: CDR1 SSHAT, CDR2 FNYEAQ (reference sequence). The CDR3 totals 13 residues.